These T cell receptor beta chains were read from a single sample in a study of beta chain features in type 1 diabetes. The repertoire was sequenced with immunoSEQ multiplex PCR; TCRdb's copy has only in-frame clones and lacks some. The repertoire holds roughly 240,000 clones, with 13% to 15% as singletons. The sequencing input was naive CD4+ T cells from blood. These receptors were taken from a woman in her thirties or forties in good health. The CDR3 runs from the conserved cysteine through the conserved F or W. D genes are given only for firm matches. A clone size is listed for some rows: how often the clone was seen (once, few, many), or a class if it is expanded.

clone_size,d_call,v_call,j_call,cdr3_nt,cdr3_aa
few,NA,TRBV5-1,TRBJ1-2,TGCGCCAGCAGCTTGGACAGGTTGGGGGGCTACACCTTC,CASSLDRLGGYTF
NA,TRBD1,TRBV13,TRBJ2-7,TGTGCCAGCAGCACCACAGGGGCCTCCTACGAGCAGTACTTC,CASSTTGASYEQYF
NA,TRBD1,TRBV7-7,TRBJ1-5,TGTGCTAGCAGCTTATTGGGACAGGGCGCGCTGACTCAGCCCCAGCATTTT,CASSLLGQGALTQPQHF
NA,TRBD1,TRBV10-3,TRBJ1-1,TGTGCCACAGGACCCAGGGACAGGGTGAACACTGAAGCTTTCTTT,CATGPRDRVNTEAFF
few,NA,TRBV27,TRBJ2-2,TGTGCCAGCTCAAATGTAGACACCGGGGAGCTGTTTTTT,CASSNVDTGELFF
NA,NA,TRBV27,TRBJ2-7,TGTGCCAGCAGTTCCCCGTTTCGGGGCTACGAGCAGTACTTC,CASSSPFRGYEQYF
many,NA,TRBV7-9,TRBJ1-1,TGTGCCAGCAGCGAGGGCTCGGGCACTGAAGCTTTCTTT,CASSEGSGTEAFF
NA,NA,TRBV5-1,TRBJ1-1,TGCGCCAGCAGCTTGGCCGAGACAGGGAACACTGAAGCTTTCTTT,CASSLAETGNTEAFF
NA,NA,TRBV14,TRBJ2-7,TGTGCCAGCAGCCAAGAATCCGGGAGTTTCTACGAGCAGTACTTC,CASSQESGSFYEQYF
NA,NA,TRBV6-5,TRBJ2-5,TGTGCCAGCAGTTACTCGATTGGGTCCCACGGGAAGACCCAGTACTTC,CASSYSIGSHGKTQYF
NA,NA,TRBV6-5,TRBJ1-2,TGTGCCAGCAGTTACTCGATCGCGGTTAACTATGGCTACACCTTC,CASSYSIAVNYGYTF
few,TRBD1,TRBV7-8,TRBJ2-5,TGTGCCAGCAGCTCAACGAACTCCGGGACAGGTTACCAAGAGACCCAGTACTTC,CASSSTNSGTGYQETQYF
few,TRBD1,TRBV7-2,TRBJ2-5,TGTGCCAGCAGCAGACAGGGGGCTCTGGGGGAGACCCAGTACTTC,CASSRQGALGETQYF
few,NA,TRBV4-1,TRBJ2-4,TGCGCCAGCAGCCAAGATTTCCCCGGTGTAGCCAAAAACATTCAGTACTTC,CASSQDFPGVAKNIQYF
NA,NA,TRBV12-5,TRBJ1-1,TGTGCTAGTGGTTTGGTGACACAGACAAAAGCTTTCTTT,CASGLVTQTKAFF
few,NA,TRBV19,TRBJ2-1,TGTGCCAGTAGTCTGAACTCTTACAATGAGCAGTTCTTC,CASSLNSYNEQFF
NA,NA,TRBV6-6,TRBJ2-1,TGTGCCAGCAGTTTCGAGGGCCGGGTGATGAATGAGCAGTTCTTC,CASSFEGRVMNEQFF
NA,NA,TRBV11-2,TRBJ1-1,TGTGCCAGCAGCCGGAGCCGAGACACTGAAGCTTTCTTT,CASSRSRDTEAFF
NA,NA,TRBV2,TRBJ1-6,TGTGCCAGCAGTGAACTCCGGGATTCACCCCTCCACTTT,CASSELRDSPLHF
NA,TRBD2,TRBV6-5,TRBJ2-7,TGTGCCAGCAGTAGGGCTAGCGGCCCCTCCTACGAGCAGTACTTC,CASSRASGPSYEQYF
NA,TRBD1,TRBV6-5,TRBJ1-5,TGTGCCAGCAGTTCCACAGGGGGGGCGGGTCAGCCCCAGCATTTT,CASSSTGGAGQPQHF
NA,NA,TRBV2,TRBJ1-5,TGTGCCAGCACAGGGGTTTATAGCAATCAGCCCCAGCATTTT,CASTGVYSNQPQHF
NA,TRBD1,TRBV7-8,TRBJ1-2,TGTGCCAGCAGCTTAGGGAGGACAGGGTATGGCTACACCTTC,CASSLGRTGYGYTF
NA,NA,TRBV6-6,TRBJ1-2,TGTGCCAGCAGTTACTCCGGGGCGGGGGGCTACACCTTC,CASSYSGAGGYTF
few,NA,TRBV10-3,TRBJ1-5,TGTGCCATCAGTGAGTCGACTCGTCGGGGGGTTCAGCCCCAGCATTTT,CAISESTRRGVQPQHF
NA,TRBD2,TRBV7-9,TRBJ2-1,TGTGCCAGCAGCCGCCTCGGGGGGGGTGACTACAATGAGCAGTTCTTC,CASSRLGGGDYNEQFF
NA,TRBD1,TRBV19,TRBJ2-1,TGTGCCAGTAGTATGGGGACAGGGTGGCGCAATGAGCAGTTCTTC,CASSMGTGWRNEQFF
NA,TRBD1,TRBV6-5,TRBJ1-2,TGTGCCAGCACTCGGACAGGCCACTATGGCTACACCTTC,CASTRTGHYGYTF
few,NA,TRBV5-1,TRBJ1-5,TGCGCCAGCAGCTTGCTTGGGGGGCAGCCCCAGCATTTT,CASSLLGGQPQHF
few,NA,TRBV7-9,TRBJ1-5,TGTGCCAGCAGCCCAGACACCTATCAGCCCCAGCATTTT,CASSPDTYQPQHF
few,NA,TRBV5-6,TRBJ1-5,TGTGCCAGCAGCCTGCAGTCAAGGATTGACAGGTCCGATCAGCCCCAGCATTTT,CASSLQSRIDRSDQPQHF
few,NA,TRBV5-1,TRBJ2-5,TGCGCCAGCAGCTCCCCGTGGCGGGACCCAGGCCAAGAGACCCAGTACTTC,CASSSPWRDPGQETQYF
few,TRBD2,TRBV7-2,TRBJ2-5,TGTGCCAGCAGCCTCTCCCGGCTAGCGGGGGAGGAGGCCCAGTACTTC,CASSLSRLAGEEAQYF
few,TRBD1,TRBV27,TRBJ1-2,TGTGCCAGCAGTTTAGACAGGGAGAGAAGTGGCTACACCTTC,CASSLDRERSGYTF
few,NA,TRBV5-4,TRBJ1-5,TGTGCCAGCAGCCTTCGTCCAGGGAGCAATCAGCCCCAGCATTTT,CASSLRPGSNQPQHF
NA,NA,TRBV6-1,TRBJ2-3,TGTGCCACCAAAGGGGGGGCCAGCTCAGATACGCAGTATTTT,CATKGGASSDTQYF
NA,TRBD2,TRBV29-1,TRBJ2-1,TGCAGCGTTGCTAGCGGGGGGGCGGCTGAGCAGTTCTTC,CSVASGGAAEQFF
NA,NA,TRBV6-5,TRBJ1-6,TGTGCCAGCAGTTACTCGAAGGCAGCGTTACATTCACCCCTCCACTTT,CASSYSKAALHSPLHF
few,TRBD1,TRBV5-4,TRBJ1-1,TGTGCCAGCAGCTTGGGCGGGGGACAGGGAGCTGAAGCTTTCTTT,CASSLGGGQGAEAFF
NA,NA,TRBV25-1,TRBJ1-2,TGTGCCAGCAGACCCGTAGGGGCACCCTTAGGGGGCTACACCTTC,CASRPVGAPLGGYTF
NA,NA,TRBV6-5,TRBJ1-2,TGTGCCAGCAGCCTCTTCAGGACTTCTAACTATGGCTACACCTTC,CASSLFRTSNYGYTF
NA,NA,TRBV6-1,TRBJ2-5,TGTGCCAGCAGGGAACAGGGACAAGAGACCCAGTACTTC,CASREQGQETQYF
few,TRBD1,TRBV4-3,TRBJ2-3,TGCGCCAGCCGCTCGGACAGGGCCAACACAGATACGCAGTATTTT,CASRSDRANTDTQYF
NA,NA,TRBV6-5,TRBJ1-1,TGTGCCAGCAGTTACAGAGGAACAGGGTCGGTGACTGAAGCTTTCTTT,CASSYRGTGSVTEAFF
NA,TRBD2,TRBV7-2,TRBJ2-1,TGTGCCAGCACCCCTCAGGGAGCGGGGAGATACAATGGGCAGTTCTTC,CASTPQGAGRYNGQFF
NA,TRBD1,TRBV27,TRBJ1-2,TGTGCCAGCAGAGCACAGGGGGAGGCAGAGGGCTACACCTTC,CASRAQGEAEGYTF
NA,NA,TRBV29-1,TRBJ2-5,TGCAGCGCCAAGCGCGGGGACTACCAAGAGACCCAGTACTTC,CSAKRGDYQETQYF
NA,NA,TRBV5-4,TRBJ1-2,TGTGCCAGCAGCTTTCCCCCAGTGATCTGGTCTGGCTACACCTTC,CASSFPPVIWSGYTF
few,NA,TRBV29-1,TRBJ1-2,TGCAGCGTTGAGGCTGGCACTGGCTACACCTTC,CSVEAGTGYTF
few,NA,TRBV4-2,TRBJ1-1,TGTGCCAGCAGCCAAGGTACGTCTACGAACACTGAAGCTTTCTTT,CASSQGTSTNTEAFF
few,TRBD2,TRBV9,TRBJ2-7,TGTGCCAGCAGCGTAGGTAGTAGCGGGGGGAGCTACGAGCAGTACTTC,CASSVGSSGGSYEQYF
NA,NA,TRBV7-2,TRBJ1-1,TGTGCCAGCAGACGAGGGGGGGGCACTGAAGCTTTCTTT,CASRRGGGTEAFF
few,NA,TRBV2,TRBJ2-5,TGTGCCAGCAGCTTGGGCGCGCAAGAGACCCAGTACTTC,CASSLGAQETQYF
many,TRBD2,TRBV4-3,TRBJ2-1,TGCGCCAGCAGCCAAGAGGCTAGCGGGACCAATGAGCAGTTCTTC,CASSQEASGTNEQFF
NA,NA,TRBV5-1,TRBJ2-7,TGCGCCAGCGGAATTGGAGGTACCTACGAGCAGTACTTC,CASGIGGTYEQYF